The T cell receptor (beta chain) under discussion was sequenced for a study of cytomegalovirus exposure and HLA in healthy donors. Study-level background: Within the Caucasian-associated ancestry cluster were under 85% of the roughly 400 genotyped donors. Findings of the study overall: Specific recognition of CMV antigens was confirmed in vitro for a few chains (all CMV-associated). The authors listed 150 to 200 TCR beta chains as cytomegalovirus-associated. Analyses of presence/absence relied on an assumption of roughly uniform sequencing depth across donors.

Comments on this clone: Its antigen is unknown.

PCR was performed using 60 Vbeta and 13 Jbeta primers. Clones were read by immunoSEQ multiplex PCR, and TCRdb kept only the in-frame ones, dropping some. The table shows fewer than 200,000 clones, with about 80% occurring only once. The germline V gene has CDR1 SGDLS and CDR2 YYNGEE. Trimming pared 3 bases from V and 5 bases from J, leaving 11 bases between. The CDR3 has 13 residues. The source of this sequence is a woman aged 45 to 65 in good health and CMV-seropositive. The sample comprised PBMCs. The chain employs TRBV9 and TRBJ2-5; TRBD2 might be the D (5 bases). In nucleotides, the CDR3 is TGTGCCAGCAGCGGTGAAGGCGGGGAGACCCAGTACTTC. Translation gives CASSGEGGETQYF.